This T cell receptor beta chain was identified in a study of OX40 agonist ivuxolimab in advanced cancers. Study-wide results and caveats: CD4+ and CD8+ blood T cells expanded clonally by week 6 at 0.1 to 3.0 mg/kg.

This clone has at least ten counts. Its antigen remains unidentified. The germline CDR1 and CDR2 sequences are SEHNR and FQNEAQ (reference sequence). This CDR3 contains 15 residues. The V and J ends lost 8 bases and 5 bases respectively, with 18 bases between them. The data were produced by immunoSEQ multiplex PCR, yet TCRdb's version contains in-frame clones alone and is incomplete. Of 83,000 or so clones in the sample, 84% are singletons; the top ten hold approximately 7%. Sequenced here: CD4+ or CD8+ T cells sorted from blood, sampled in a trial of the OX40 agonist ivuxolimab. This sequence joins TRBV7-9 and TRBJ2-2; TRBD2 might be the D (7 bases). This clonotype originated in an adult with an advanced solid tumor such as melanoma, head and neck, liver or kidney cancer. Here the CDR3 DNA reads TGTGCCAGCCCCGTACCGGGGGGCCCAACCGGGGAGCTGTTTTTT. Residues: CASPVPGGPTGELFF.